This T cell receptor beta chain was sequenced during a study of control samples from healthy donors and cancer patients. Sequencing was performed with immunoSEQ multiplex PCR; in TCRdb, only in-frame clones are kept and a portion is missing. The sample contains tens of thousands of clones, approximately 90% of which appear only once. Trimming removed 2 bases at V and 8 bases at J, with 6 bases between. The CDR3 is 11 amino acids. Looked up from germline, CDR1 is SEHNR and CDR2 is FQNEAQ (reference sequence). Sequenced input: blood. The TCR was taken from a woman aged 25 to 39 in good health. The chain couples TRBV7-9 to TRBJ1-2, with D possibly matching TRBD1 (5 bases). In nucleotides, the CDR3 is TGTGCCAGCAGCTTACAGGGCGGCTACACCTTC. Translation: CASSLQGGYTF.